This TCR beta chain appears in the sequencing data of a study of T cell responses to AZD1222 COVID-19 vaccine. Trimming at V came to 3 bases and at J to 5 bases, leaving 4 bases not matched to a gene. CDR1 is SGHTA and CDR2 is FQGTGA in the germline V gene. CDR3 size: 14 residues. Here immunoSEQ multiplex PCR was the method, and the copy in TCRdb shows in-frame clones only, minus some. The table lists more than 70,000 clones, about nine tenths of them singletons. Sequencing used peripheral blood, obtained on day 0 of AZD1222 vaccination. This sequence was found in an adult in good health. The chain employs TRBV7-3 and TRBJ2-3, with 8 bases matching TRBD2. CDR3 bases: TGTGCCAGCAGCTTGGTAGCGGGGAAAGATACGCAGTATTTT. Translation gives CASSLVAGKDTQYF.